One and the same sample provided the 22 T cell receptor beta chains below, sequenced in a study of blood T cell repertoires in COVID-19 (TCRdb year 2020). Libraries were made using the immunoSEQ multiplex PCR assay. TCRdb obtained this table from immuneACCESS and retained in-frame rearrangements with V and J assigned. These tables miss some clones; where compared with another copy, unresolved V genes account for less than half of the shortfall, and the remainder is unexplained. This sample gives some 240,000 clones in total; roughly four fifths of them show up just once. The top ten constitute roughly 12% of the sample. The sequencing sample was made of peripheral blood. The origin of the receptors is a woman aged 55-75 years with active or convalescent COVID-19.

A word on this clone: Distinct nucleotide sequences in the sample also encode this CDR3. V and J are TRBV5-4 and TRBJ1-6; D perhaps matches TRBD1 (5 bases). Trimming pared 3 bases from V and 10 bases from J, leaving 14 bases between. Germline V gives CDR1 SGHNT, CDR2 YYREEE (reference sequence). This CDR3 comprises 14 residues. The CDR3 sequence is CASSSQGFLSPLHF. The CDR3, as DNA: TGTGCCAGCAGCTCGCAGGGATTCCTCTCACCCCTCCACTTT. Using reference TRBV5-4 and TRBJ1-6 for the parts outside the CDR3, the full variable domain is ETGVTQSPTHLIKTRGQQVTLRCSSQSGHNTVSWYQQALGQGPQFIFQYYREEENGRGNFPPRFSGLQFPNYSSELNVNALELDDSALYLCASSSQGFLSPLHFGNGTRLTVT.

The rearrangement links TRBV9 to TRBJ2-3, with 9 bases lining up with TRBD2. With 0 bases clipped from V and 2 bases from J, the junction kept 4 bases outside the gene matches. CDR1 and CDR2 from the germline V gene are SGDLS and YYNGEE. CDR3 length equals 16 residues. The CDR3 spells CASSVVSGGHTDTQYF. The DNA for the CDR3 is TGTGCCAGCAGCGTAGTGAGCGGGGGGCACACAGATACGCAGTATTTT. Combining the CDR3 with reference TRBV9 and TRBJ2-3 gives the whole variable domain DSGVTQTPKHLITATGQRVTLRCSPRSGDLSVYWYQQSLDQGLQFLIQYYNGEERAKGNILERFSAQQFPDLHSELNLSSLELGDSALYFCASSVVSGGHTDTQYFGPGTRLTVL.

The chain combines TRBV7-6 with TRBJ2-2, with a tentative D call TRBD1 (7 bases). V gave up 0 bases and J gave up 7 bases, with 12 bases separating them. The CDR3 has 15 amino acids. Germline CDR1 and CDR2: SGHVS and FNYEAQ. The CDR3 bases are TGTGCCAGCAGCTTAGCCCAGGGGGGAGTCGGGGAGCTGTTTTTT. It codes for CASSLAQGGVGELFF.

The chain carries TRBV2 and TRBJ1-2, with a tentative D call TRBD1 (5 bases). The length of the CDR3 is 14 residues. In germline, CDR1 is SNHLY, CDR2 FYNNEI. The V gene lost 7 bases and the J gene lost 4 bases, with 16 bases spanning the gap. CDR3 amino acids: CASKKQATSYGYTF. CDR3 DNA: TGTGCCAGCAAGAAACAGGCTACTTCCTATGGCTACACCTTC.

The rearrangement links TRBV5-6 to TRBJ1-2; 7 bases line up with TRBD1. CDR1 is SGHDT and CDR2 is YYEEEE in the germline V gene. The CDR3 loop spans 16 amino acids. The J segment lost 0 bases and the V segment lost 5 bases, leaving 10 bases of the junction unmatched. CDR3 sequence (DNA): TGTGCCAGCAGTCCCACGGACAGGCTCGCTAACTATGGCTACACCTTC. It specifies CASSPTDRLANYGYTF.

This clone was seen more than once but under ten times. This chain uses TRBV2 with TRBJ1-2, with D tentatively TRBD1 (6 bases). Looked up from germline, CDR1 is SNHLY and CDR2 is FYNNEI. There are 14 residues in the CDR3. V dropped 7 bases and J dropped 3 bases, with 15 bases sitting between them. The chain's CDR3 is CASIAGANYYGYTF. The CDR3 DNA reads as TGTGCCAGCATTGCAGGGGCAAACTACTATGGCTACACCTTC.

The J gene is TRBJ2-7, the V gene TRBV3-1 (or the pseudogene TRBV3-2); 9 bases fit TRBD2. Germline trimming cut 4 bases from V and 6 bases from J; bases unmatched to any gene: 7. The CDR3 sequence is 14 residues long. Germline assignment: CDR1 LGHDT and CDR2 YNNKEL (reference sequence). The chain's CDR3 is CASSPISAGGEQYF. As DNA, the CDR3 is TGTGCCAGCAGCCCAATCTCAGCGGGAGGCGAGCAGTACTTC.

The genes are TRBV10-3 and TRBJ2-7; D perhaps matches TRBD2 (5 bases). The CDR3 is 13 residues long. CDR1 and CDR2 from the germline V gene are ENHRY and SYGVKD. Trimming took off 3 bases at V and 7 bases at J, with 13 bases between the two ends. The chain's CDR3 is CAISELGGEEQYF. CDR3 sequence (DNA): TGTGCCATCAGTGAACTGGGTGGGGAGGAGCAGTACTTC.

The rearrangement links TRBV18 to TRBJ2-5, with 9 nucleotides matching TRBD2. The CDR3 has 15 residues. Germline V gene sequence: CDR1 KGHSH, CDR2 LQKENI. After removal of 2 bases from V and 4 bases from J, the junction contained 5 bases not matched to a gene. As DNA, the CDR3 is TGTGCCAGCTCACCAGGCGGGGGGGCACGAGAGACCCAGTACTTC. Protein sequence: CASSPGGGARETQYF.

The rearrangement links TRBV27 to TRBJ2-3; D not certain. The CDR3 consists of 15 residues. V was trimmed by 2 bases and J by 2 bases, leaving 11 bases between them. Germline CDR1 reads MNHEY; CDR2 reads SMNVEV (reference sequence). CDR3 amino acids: CASSLKQVITDTQYF. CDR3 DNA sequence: TGTGCCAGCAGTTTAAAGCAGGTGATCACAGATACGCAGTATTTT.

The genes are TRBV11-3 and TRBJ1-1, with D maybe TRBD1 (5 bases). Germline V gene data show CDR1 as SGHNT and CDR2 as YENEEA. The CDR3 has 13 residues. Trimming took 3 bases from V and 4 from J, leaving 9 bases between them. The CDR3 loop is CASSLGEATEAFF. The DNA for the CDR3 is TGTGCCAGCAGCTTGGGGGAGGCCACTGAAGCTTTCTTT. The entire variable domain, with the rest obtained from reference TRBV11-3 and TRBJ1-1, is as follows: EAGVVQSPRYKIIEKKQPVAFWCNPISGHNTLYWYLQNLGQGPELLIRYENEEAVDDSQLPKDRFSAERLKGVDSTLKIQPAELGDSAVYLCASSLGEATEAFFGQGTRLTVV.

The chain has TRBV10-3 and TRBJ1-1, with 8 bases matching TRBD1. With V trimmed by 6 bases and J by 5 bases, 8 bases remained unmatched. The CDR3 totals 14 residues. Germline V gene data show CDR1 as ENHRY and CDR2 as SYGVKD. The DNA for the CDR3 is TGTGCCATCAGGCCAGGGGGCCAGGTTACTGAAGCTTTCTTT. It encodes CAIRPGGQVTEAFF.

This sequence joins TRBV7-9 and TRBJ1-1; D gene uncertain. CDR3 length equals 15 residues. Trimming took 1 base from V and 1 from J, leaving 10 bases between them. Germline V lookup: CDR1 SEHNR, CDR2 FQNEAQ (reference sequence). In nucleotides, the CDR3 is TGTGCCAGCAGCTTAGTTCCAGCTAGGAACACTGAAGCTTTCTTT. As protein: CASSLVPARNTEAFF.

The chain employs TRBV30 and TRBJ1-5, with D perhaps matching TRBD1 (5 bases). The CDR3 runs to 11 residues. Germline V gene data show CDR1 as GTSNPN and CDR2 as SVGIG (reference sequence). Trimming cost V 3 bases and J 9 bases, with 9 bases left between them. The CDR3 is CAWRGGGPQHF. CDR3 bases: TGTGCCTGGAGAGGCGGGGGGCCCCAGCATTTT. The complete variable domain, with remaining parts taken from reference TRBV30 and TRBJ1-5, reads SQTIHQWPATLVQPVGSPLSLECTVEGTSNPNLYWYRQAAGRGLQLLFYSVGIGQISSEVPQNLSASRPQDRQFILSSKKLLLSDSGFYLCAWRGGGPQHFGDGTRLSIL.

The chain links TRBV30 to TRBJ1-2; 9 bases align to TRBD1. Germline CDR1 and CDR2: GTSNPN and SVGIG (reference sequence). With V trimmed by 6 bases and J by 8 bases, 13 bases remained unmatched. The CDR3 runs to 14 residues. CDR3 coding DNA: TGTGCCTGTCCCGCGGGGACAGGGAGTAAGGGCTACACCTTC. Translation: CACPAGTGSKGYTF.

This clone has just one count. The CDR3 bases are TGTGCCAGCAGCTTTAGCGGGGCAGGAGAGACCCAGTACTTC. Residues: CASSFSGAGETQYF. The J gene is TRBJ2-5, the V gene TRBV5-6, with TRBD2 matching 8 bases. The trim removed 2 bases at V and 4 bases at J, leaving 4 bases unmatched. The germline V gene has CDR1 SGHDT and CDR2 YYEEEE. This CDR3 is built from 14 residues.

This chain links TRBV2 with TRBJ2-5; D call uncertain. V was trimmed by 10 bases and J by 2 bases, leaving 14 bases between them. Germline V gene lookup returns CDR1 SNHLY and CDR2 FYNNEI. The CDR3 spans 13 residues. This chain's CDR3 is CATSKSRQETQYF. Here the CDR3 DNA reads TGTGCCACCTCGAAGAGCAGGCAAGAGACCCAGTACTTC. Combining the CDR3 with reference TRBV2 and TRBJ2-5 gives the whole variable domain EPEVTQTPSHQVTQMGQEVILRCVPISNHLYFYWYRQILGQKVEFLVSFYNNEISEKSEIFDDQFSVERPDGSNFTLKIRSTKLEDSAMYFCATSKSRQETQYFGPGTRLLVL.

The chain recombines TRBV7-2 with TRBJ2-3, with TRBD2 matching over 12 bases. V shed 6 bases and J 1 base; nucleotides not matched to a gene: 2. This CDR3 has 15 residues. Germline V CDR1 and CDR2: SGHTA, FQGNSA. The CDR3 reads CASRRTSGGTDTQYF. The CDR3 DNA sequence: TGTGCCAGCAGGCGGACTAGCGGGGGCACAGATACGCAGTATTTT.

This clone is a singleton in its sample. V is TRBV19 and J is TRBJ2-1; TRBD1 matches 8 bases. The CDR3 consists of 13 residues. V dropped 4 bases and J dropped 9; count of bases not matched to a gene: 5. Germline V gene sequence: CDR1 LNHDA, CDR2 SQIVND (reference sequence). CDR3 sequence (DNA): TGTGCCAGTAGTACTTTACAGGGGGTTGAGCAGTTCTTC. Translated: CASSTLQGVEQFF.

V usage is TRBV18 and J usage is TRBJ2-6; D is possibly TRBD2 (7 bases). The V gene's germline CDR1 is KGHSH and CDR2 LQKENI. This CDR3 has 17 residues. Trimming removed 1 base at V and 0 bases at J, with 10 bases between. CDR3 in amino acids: CASSPRGGPSGANVLTF. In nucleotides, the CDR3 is TGTGCCAGCTCACCACGGGGGGGGCCCTCTGGGGCCAACGTCCTGACTTTC.

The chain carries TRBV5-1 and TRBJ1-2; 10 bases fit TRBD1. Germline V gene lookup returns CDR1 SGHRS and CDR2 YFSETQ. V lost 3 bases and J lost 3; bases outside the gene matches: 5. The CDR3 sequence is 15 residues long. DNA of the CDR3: TGCGCCAGCAGCTGGGACGGACAGGGGGACTATGGCTACACCTTC. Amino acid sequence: CASSWDGQGDYGYTF.

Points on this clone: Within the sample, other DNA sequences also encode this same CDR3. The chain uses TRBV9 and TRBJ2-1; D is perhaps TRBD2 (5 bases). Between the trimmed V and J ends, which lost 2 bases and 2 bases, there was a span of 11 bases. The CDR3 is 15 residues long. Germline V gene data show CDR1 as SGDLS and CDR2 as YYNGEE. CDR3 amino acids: CASSVGLATYNEQFF. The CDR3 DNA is TGTGCCAGCAGCGTTGGGCTAGCAACCTACAATGAGCAGTTCTTC.